This record covers a single TCR beta chain. The source of the sample is a study of T-cell memory formation after mild COVID-19. Constant-segment-primed 5'RACE gave TCR alpha and TCR beta cDNA libraries with sample barcodes and UMIs. MiXCR, applied by TCRdb to the 5' RACE reads, yields one record per CDR3 protein. The sample lists roughly 380,000 distinct CDR3 sequences, 25% to 30% occurring once. Germline V gene sequence: CDR1 SGHRS, CDR2 YFSETQ. V lost 4 bases and J lost 0, with 4 bases in between. This CDR3 has 12 residues. This sequence was found in an adult woman who had mild COVID-19 (a few samples of this study predate the infection). Cell type and time point are not known. Material for sequencing was PBMCs or a T cell subset sorted from them (not recorded which). The V and J genes are TRBV5-1 and TRBJ1-1; no definite D call. CDR3 amino acids: CASSALNTEAFF. DNA of the CDR3: TGCGCCAGCAGCGCTCTGAACACTGAAGCTTTCTTT. The whole variable domain, filled in from reference TRBV5-1 and TRBJ1-1, reads KAGVTQTPRYLIKTRGQQVTLSCSPISGHRSVSWYQQTPGQGLQFLFEYFSETQRNKGNFPGRFSGRQFSNSRSEMNVSTLELGDSALYLCASSALNTEAFFGQGTRLTVV.